The next 2 T cell receptor beta chains were all read from a single sample in a study of shared clonotypes between healthy human individuals. Clones were read by immunoSEQ multiplex PCR, and TCRdb kept only the in-frame ones, dropping some. The data contain 2.3 million or so clones, more than 85% of them seen just once; the ten biggest clones take up about 0.41%. Source material: naive CD4+ T cells from PBMCs. Documented subset: CD45RA+ positively selected. These receptors were taken from a young man in good health. Some clones in this sample may be carry-over from other donors' samples.

The rearrangement joins TRBV5-1 to TRBJ2-2; D remains unclear. From germline, CDR1 is SGHRS and CDR2 YFSETQ. The V gene lost 0 bases and the J gene lost 8 bases, with 8 bases spanning the gap. This CDR3 comprises 13 residues. The CDR3 here is CASSLEANGELFF. DNA for the CDR3: TGCGCCAGCAGCTTGGAGGCCAATGGGGAGCTGTTTTTT.

This rearrangement joins TRBV6-4 to TRBJ2-5; TRBD1 matches at 7 bases. Germline values: CDR1 MRHNA, CDR2 SNTAGT. Germline trimming cut 6 bases from V and 3 bases from J; bases unmatched to any gene: 7. The CDR3 is 14 amino acids. The CDR3 loop is CASRYRGPEETQYF. The CDR3 bases are TGTGCCAGCAGGTACAGGGGCCCAGAAGAGACCCAGTACTTC.